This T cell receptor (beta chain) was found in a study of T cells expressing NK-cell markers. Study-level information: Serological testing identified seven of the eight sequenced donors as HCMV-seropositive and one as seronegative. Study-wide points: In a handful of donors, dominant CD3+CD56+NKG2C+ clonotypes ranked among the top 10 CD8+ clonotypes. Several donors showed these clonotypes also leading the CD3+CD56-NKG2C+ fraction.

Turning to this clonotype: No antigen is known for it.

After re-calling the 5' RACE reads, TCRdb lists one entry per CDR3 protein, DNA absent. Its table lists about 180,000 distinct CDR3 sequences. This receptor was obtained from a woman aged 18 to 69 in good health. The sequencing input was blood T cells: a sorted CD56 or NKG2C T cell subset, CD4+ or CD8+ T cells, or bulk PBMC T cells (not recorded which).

CDR3 residues: CASSQPAGTWDGYTF. The V gene is TRBV4-1, the J gene TRBJ1-2; the TCRdb D gene call, TRBD1, has no DNA to confirm it. The CDR3 totals 15 residues. Germline V CDR1 and CDR2: MGHRA, YSYEKL.